The rows below give T cell receptor beta chains drawn from one sample of a study of shared clonotypes between healthy human individuals. TCRdb keeps only in-frame clones here, not all; method: immunoSEQ multiplex PCR. This table has some 790,000 clones, 55% to 75% appearing once. The material sequenced was memory CD4+ T cells sorted from blood. The source is a woman aged 25 to 39 in good health. Each CDR3 is given with its conserved first and last residue. A D gene is named only where the DNA matches it firmly. Clone size appears in some rows only: once, few, many, or a class for an expanded clone.

>once|TRBJ2-1|TRBV27|TRBD2
TGTGCCAGCAGTCTTGGTACTAGCGGGGGTATATTGAGACACAATGAGCAGTTCTTC
CASSLGTSGGILRHNEQFF
>.|TRBJ2-7|TRBV19|.
TGTGCCAGTAGTATGGTTGGGGAATCCTACGAGCAGTACTTC
CASSMVGESYEQYF
>.|TRBJ2-2|TRBV9|.
TGTGCCAGCAGCGTATTGGGGGGAACCGGGGAGCTGTTTTTT
CASSVLGGTGELFF
>.|TRBJ1-2|TRBV5-1|.
TGCGCCAGCAGATTGGGACCCCTGGATACAGGAGTCTATGGCTACACCTTC
CASRLGPLDTGVYGYTF
>once|TRBJ1-2|TRBV19|.
TGTGCCAGTAGTATACAGGGGAGATTTGGCTACACCTTC
CASSIQGRFGYTF
>.|TRBJ1-4|TRBV7-9|.
TGTGCCAGCGGGCAGACAACTAATGAAAAACTGTTTTTT
CASGQTTNEKLFF
>.|TRBJ1-3|TRBV13|.
TGTGCCAGCAGCTTAGACCGGCGTACTGGAAACACCATATATTTT
CASSLDRRTGNTIYF
>.|TRBJ2-7|TRBV28|TRBD1
TGTGCCAGCAACCAAGACAGGGCGTCCTACGAGCAGTACTTC
CASNQDRASYEQYF
>.|TRBJ2-3|TRBV7-2|TRBD2
TGTGCCAGCAGCCCCCCCCCAGCGGGAGTCTTTAATTCGGGGCAGTATTTT
CASSPPPAGVFNSGQYF
>.|TRBJ2-7|TRBV27|.
TGTGCCAGCAGTTTATCGGGAGAAGGCGAGCAGTACTTC
CASSLSGEGEQYF
>.|TRBJ2-3|TRBV27|TRBD2
TGTGCCAGCAAGCAAGCGGGAATCACAGATACGCAGTATTTT
CASKQAGITDTQYF
>.|TRBJ2-7|TRBV5-8|.
TGTGCCAGCAGGGGTGTGAAACGGGAGCCCAATTCGTACTACGAGCAGTACTTC
CASRGVKREPNSYYEQYF
>once|TRBJ2-5|TRBV7-8|.
TGTGCCAGCAGTCAGGCATCACAAGAGACCCAGTACTTC
CASSQASQETQYF
>.|TRBJ2-7|TRBV28|TRBD1
TGTGCCAGCAGTTCCGGGACAGGGGGCTTCTACGAGCAGTACTTC
CASSSGTGGFYEQYF
>once|TRBJ2-1|TRBV7-9|TRBD1
TGTGCCAGCAGACGTCGACAGGGGGCGTCCTACAATGAGCAGTTCTTC
CASRRRQGASYNEQFF
>.|TRBJ2-1|TRBV27|.
TGTGCCAGCAGTTTATCGGCTAGATTCAGGTCCAAGGATGAGCAGTTCTTC
CASSLSARFRSKDEQFF
>.|TRBJ2-1|TRBV15|.
TGTGCCACCAGCAGAGATAGGGGACCGTACAATGAGCAGTTCTTC
CATSRDRGPYNEQFF